This T cell receptor (beta chain) was sequenced during a study of blood T cell repertoires in COVID-19. Overall study context: Collection of acute and convalescent COVID-19 samples took place in the United States, Italy and Spain. The analysed material was cDNA or gDNA that came from T cells, B-cell-depleted T cells, or PBMCs.

Produced via immunoSEQ multiplex PCR; TCRdb's table is partial and in-frame only. Of 250,000 to 350,000 clones listed, 92% are singletons. CDR1 and CDR2 (germline): LNHDA, SQIVND (reference sequence). The CDR3 consists of 15 residues. With V trimmed by 4 bases and J by 2 bases, 5 bases remained unmatched. The recovered donors of Cohort 3 showed two negative PCRs, clearance, or symptom resolution. Source material: PBMCs or T cells enriched from blood (not recorded which). The rearrangement uses TRBV19 and TRBJ2-7; TRBD1 aligns across 10 bases. The source of this sequence is a woman aged 25 to 39 who had recovered from COVID-19. The CDR3 spells CASSTFGQGAYEQYF. The CDR3, as DNA: TGTGCCAGTAGTACCTTTGGACAGGGGGCCTACGAGCAGTACTTC.